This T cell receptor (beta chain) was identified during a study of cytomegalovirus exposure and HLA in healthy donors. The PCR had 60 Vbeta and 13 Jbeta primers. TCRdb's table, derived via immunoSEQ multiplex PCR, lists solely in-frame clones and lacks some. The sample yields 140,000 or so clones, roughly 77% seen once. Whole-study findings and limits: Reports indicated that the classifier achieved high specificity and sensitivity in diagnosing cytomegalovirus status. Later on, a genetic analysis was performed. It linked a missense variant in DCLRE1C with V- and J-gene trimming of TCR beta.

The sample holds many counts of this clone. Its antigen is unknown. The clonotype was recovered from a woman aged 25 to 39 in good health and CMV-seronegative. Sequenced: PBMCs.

CDR3 loop: CASSQQQGAWSGVEGYTF. CDR3 nucleotides: TGCGCCAGCAGCCAACAACAGGGGGCTTGGAGTGGAGTCGAGGGCTACACCTTC. The chain combines TRBV4-1 with TRBJ1-2; TRBD1 matches 9 bases. V dropped 2 bases and J dropped 8; count of bases not matched to a gene: 18. CDR3 length: 18 residues. CDR1 MGHRA and CDR2 YSYEKL come from the germline V gene.